This T cell receptor (beta chain) was captured in a study of OX40 agonist ivuxolimab in advanced cancers. Across the whole study: The patients' treatment was ivuxolimab, an agonistic anti-OX40 (CD134) antibody.

This clone was seen only a few times. Trimming removed 2 bases from V and 5 bases from J; junction bases left unmatched: 16. Germline CDR1 is SGDLS and CDR2 is YYNGEE. The CDR3 has 17 residues. Produced via immunoSEQ multiplex PCR; TCRdb's table is partial and in-frame only. This table holds about 46,000 clones, 70% to 90% found once. This TCR was recovered from an adult with an advanced solid tumor such as melanoma, head and neck, liver or kidney cancer. This chain connects TRBV9 to TRBJ2-7; TRBD1 matches at 7 bases. Material: CD4+ or CD8+ T cells sorted from blood, obtained in a trial of the OX40 agonist ivuxolimab. The CDR3 bases are TGTGCCAGCAGCGTCCAACAGGGGTTCGGACAGATTCACGAGCAGTACTTC. Residues: CASSVQQGFGQIHEQYF.